Sequencing of this T cell receptor beta chain was carried out in a study of OX40 agonist ivuxolimab in advanced cancers. With autoimmune disease history or systemic immunosuppression, patients were excluded. This CDR3 region has 15 residues. V shed 2 bases and J 4 bases; nucleotides not matched to a gene: 7. The germline gives CDR1 SGHNT, CDR2 YYREEE (reference sequence). Sequencing was performed with immunoSEQ multiplex PCR; in TCRdb, only in-frame clones are kept and a portion is missing. The table records tens of thousands of clones, just under 95% of them present only once. Source: CD4+ or CD8+ T cells sorted from blood, taken in a trial of the OX40 agonist ivuxolimab. The V and J genes are TRBV5-4 and TRBJ1-2; 8 positions agree with TRBD1. The clonotype originates from an adult with an advanced solid tumor such as melanoma, head and neck, liver or kidney cancer. The DNA of the CDR3 is TGTGCCAGCAGCTTATTGGGGACAGGTGGCTATGGCTACACCTTC. Translation: CASSLLGTGGYGYTF.